The next 3 T cell receptor beta chains were all read from a single sample in a study of T cell responses to AZD1222 COVID-19 vaccine. Data came from immunoSEQ multiplex PCR; TCRdb stores just in-frame clones and leaves some out. The sample records approximately 100,000 clones, about 89% being singletons. The material was peripheral blood, obtained 28 days after the second AZD1222 dose. The receptors come from an adult who received the AZD1222 COVID-19 vaccine.

The chain combines TRBV5-1 with TRBJ1-4; D gene unclear. This CDR3 comprises 15 residues. V was clipped by 5 bases and J by 0 bases, with 11 bases between them. Germline loops: CDR1 SGHRS, CDR2 YFSETQ. The CDR3 spells CASRPDGATNEKLFF. The CDR3 bases are TGCGCCAGCAGGCCGGACGGTGCAACTAATGAAAAACTGTTTTTT.

This CDR3 is CASSLNQREAFF. Here the CDR3 DNA reads TGTGCCAGCAGTTTGAACCAAAGGGAAGCTTTCTTT. This chain links TRBV12-3 or TRBV12-4 with TRBJ1-1; D remains unclear. This CDR3 spans 12 amino acids. V was cut by 3 bases and J by 8 bases, with 10 bases left in between.

This clone was observed once. This rearrangement joins TRBV2 to TRBJ2-7; no firm D call. Trimming shortened V by 4 bases and J by 2 bases, and 12 bases separated the two germline ends. Germline V lookup: CDR1 SNHLY, CDR2 FYNNEI. The CDR3 has 14 amino acids. In DNA form, the CDR3 reads TGTGCCAGCAGTGGGTGGCAGAGACCCTACGAGCAGTACTTC. It specifies CASSGWQRPYEQYF.